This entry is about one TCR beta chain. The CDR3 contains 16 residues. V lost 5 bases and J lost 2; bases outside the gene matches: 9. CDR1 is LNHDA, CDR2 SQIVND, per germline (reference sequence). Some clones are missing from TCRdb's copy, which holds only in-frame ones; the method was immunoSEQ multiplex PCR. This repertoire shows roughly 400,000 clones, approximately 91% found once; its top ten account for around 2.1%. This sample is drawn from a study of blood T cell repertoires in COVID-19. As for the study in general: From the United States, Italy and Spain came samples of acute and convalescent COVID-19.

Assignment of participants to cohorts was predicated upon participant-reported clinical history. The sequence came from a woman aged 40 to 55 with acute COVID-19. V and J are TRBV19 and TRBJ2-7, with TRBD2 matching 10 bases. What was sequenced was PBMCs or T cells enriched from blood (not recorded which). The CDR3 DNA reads TGTGCCAGTAGTCTGCGTAGCGGGGGGCCAACCTACGAGCAGTACTTC. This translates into CASSLRSGGPTYEQYF.